Listed below are T cell receptor beta chains from one sample, sequenced in a study of T-cell reconstitution after alpha-beta-depleted transplantation in children. TCRdb re-called the PCR reads with MiXCR, one entry per CDR3 protein. The sample includes about 980,000 distinct CDR3 sequences, about 31% of them seen just once. Sample: PBMCs, mostly from graft donor cells, taken 360 days after TCRalphabeta/CD19-depleted stem cell transplant. Receptors originate from a boy in the first two years of life who had a stem cell transplant for SCID, so the T cells may come from the graft donor. CDR3s include the opening cysteine and the closing phenylalanine or tryptophan. A D gene is named only where the DNA matches it firmly. Not all rows give a size; the values are once, few, many and, for expanded clones, a class.

V: TRBV28
J: TRBJ2-7
D: .
size: few
DNA: TGTGCCAGCAGTCCCCCCCGCCTGCAGTACGAGCAGTACTTC
CDR3: CASSPPRLQYEQYF

V: TRBV6-5
J: TRBJ1-2
D: .
size: .
DNA: TGTGCCAGCAGTTTCGCAGGGCGGAGCTACACCTTC
CDR3: CASSFAGRSYTF

V: TRBV11-2
J: TRBJ2-4
D: .
size: .
DNA: TGTGCCAGCAGCTTAGAAGGGGCCAAAAACATTCAGTACTTC
CDR3: CASSLEGAKNIQYF

V: TRBV20-1
J: TRBJ2-1
D: TRBD2
size: .
DNA: TGCAGTGCTCGTGGGACTAGATTCGGCGAGCAGTTCTTC
CDR3: CSARGTRFGEQFF

V: TRBV12-3/TRBV12-4
J: TRBJ1-3
D: .
size: .
DNA: TGTGCCAGCAGAAGAGACACTATAGGAAACACCATATATTTT
CDR3: CASRRDTIGNTIYF

V: TRBV28
J: TRBJ1-1
D: TRBD1
size: few
DNA: TGTGCCAGCAGTCCCGGGGACAGCTTGAACACTGAAGCTTTCTTT
CDR3: CASSPGDSLNTEAFF

V: TRBV3-1
J: TRBJ2-7
D: .
size: .
DNA: TGTGCCAGCAGCCAAGTGGACAGTGCGCATCGGGCCTACGAGCAGTACTTC
CDR3: CASSQVDSAHRAYEQYF

V: TRBV29-1
J: TRBJ2-7
D: TRBD2
size: .
DNA: TGCAGCGTTGAAGTCCTAGCGGGACAATTCTTCGAGCAGTACTTC
CDR3: CSVEVLAGQFFEQYF

V: TRBV29-1
J: TRBJ1-2
D: .
size: few
DNA: TGCAGCGCTCTTTGGGGGGGAGAATATGGCTACACCTTC
CDR3: CSALWGGEYGYTF

V: TRBV2
J: TRBJ2-1
D: .
size: .
DNA: TGTGCCAGCTCTGGCCCCGGCGGCCTGACCTACAATGAGCAGTTCTTC
CDR3: CASSGPGGLTYNEQFF

V: TRBV20-1
J: TRBJ1-1
D: .
size: few
DNA: TGCAGTGCTAGAGATCCGATCACGGGGGGCACTGAAGCTTTCTTT
CDR3: CSARDPITGGTEAFF

V: TRBV28
J: TRBJ1-1
D: TRBD1
size: many
DNA: TGTGCCAGCAGCAGGACGATGACAGGGGAGACTGAAGCTTTCTTT
CDR3: CASSRTMTGETEAFF

V: TRBV9
J: TRBJ2-3
D: TRBD1
size: few
DNA: TGTGCCAGCAGCGTGAGACAGGGGGAGACCTCTAGCACAGATACGCAGTATTTT
CDR3: CASSVRQGETSSTDTQYF

V: TRBV20-1
J: TRBJ1-1
D: .
size: .
DNA: TGCAGTGCTCGACGAGCCGGGGCCTTAAACACTGAAGCTTTCTTT
CDR3: CSARRAGALNTEAFF

V: TRBV20-1
J: TRBJ2-7
D: .
size: few
DNA: TGCAGTGCTATTGACGATTCCTACGAGCAGTACTTC
CDR3: CSAIDDSYEQYF

V: TRBV11-2
J: TRBJ2-3
D: .
size: .
DNA: TGTGCCAGCAGCACCAGGGGGGCGGGCACAGATACGCAGTATTTT
CDR3: CASSTRGAGTDTQYF

V: TRBV15
J: TRBJ2-5
D: .
size: .
DNA: TGTGCCACCAGCAGAGATCAGTGGTGGACCCAGTACTTC
CDR3: CATSRDQWWTQYF

V: TRBV27
J: TRBJ2-5
D: TRBD1
size: .
DNA: TGTGCCAGCAAGAAAGACAGGGGTGAGACCCAGTACTTC
CDR3: CASKKDRGETQYF

V: TRBV15
J: TRBJ2-7
D: .
size: few
DNA: TGTGCCACCAGCAGAGACCTCTTCGGCGAGCAGTACTTC
CDR3: CATSRDLFGEQYF

V: TRBV15
J: TRBJ2-5
D: TRBD2
size: .
DNA: TGTGCCACCAGCAGAGATGAGGGAGGGGAGACCCAGTACTTC
CDR3: CATSRDEGGETQYF

V: TRBV12-3/TRBV12-4
J: TRBJ1-1
D: .
size: few
DNA: TGTGCCAGCAGTAACAGGGACCCCATCACTGAAGCTTTCTTT
CDR3: CASSNRDPITEAFF

V: TRBV9
J: TRBJ1-3
D: .
size: .
DNA: TGTGCCAGCAGCGTAGCGAGAGATGGAAACACCATATATTTT
CDR3: CASSVARDGNTIYF

V: TRBV27
J: TRBJ2-3
D: .
size: .
DNA: TGTGCCAGCAGCTCTAGACTCATGACAGATACGCAGTATTTT
CDR3: CASSSRLMTDTQYF

V: TRBV27
J: TRBJ2-7
D: TRBD1
size: few
DNA: TGTGCCAGCAGTTTACCGCTACCTCCGGGGACAGGGTCTCCCTACGAGCAGTACTTC
CDR3: CASSLPLPPGTGSPYEQYF

V: TRBV15
J: TRBJ2-5
D: .
size: .
DNA: TGTGCCACGAGACTACAGGGGAGGTCCATGGGGACCCAGTACTTC
CDR3: CATRLQGRSMGTQYF

V: TRBV7-6
J: TRBJ1-4
D: TRBD1
size: few
DNA: TGTGCCAGCAGCCGGGGACAGTCCAATGAAAAACTGTTTTTT
CDR3: CASSRGQSNEKLFF

V: TRBV7-7
J: TRBJ2-5
D: .
size: .
DNA: TGTGCCAGCAGCTTGTTACCGGTAGAGACCCAGTACTTC
CDR3: CASSLLPVETQYF

V: TRBV19
J: TRBJ1-5
D: TRBD1
size: few
DNA: TGTGCCAGTAGTACCGGACAGGGGCAGGGACCCCAGCATTTT
CDR3: CASSTGQGQGPQHF

V: TRBV2
J: TRBJ1-5
D: .
size: many
DNA: TGTGCCAGCAGTGAGGGCAATCAGCCCCAGCATTTT
CDR3: CASSEGNQPQHF

V: TRBV29-1
J: TRBJ2-5
D: .
size: .
DNA: TGCAGCGTTGCACTGATTTTTGAAAAGACCCAGTACTTC
CDR3: CSVALIFEKTQYF

V: TRBV27
J: TRBJ2-7
D: .
size: many
DNA: TGTGCCAGCAGTTTTCGTAGCGACTACGAGCAGTACTTC
CDR3: CASSFRSDYEQYF

V: TRBV28
J: TRBJ2-3
D: TRBD1
size: .
DNA: TGTGCCAGCAGTCCTAACGACAGGGAAGGCACAGATACGCAGTATTTT
CDR3: CASSPNDREGTDTQYF

V: TRBV7-8
J: TRBJ2-6
D: TRBD1
size: few
DNA: TGTGCCAGCAGCTCCCCCCTAACAGGGGCTGGGGCCAACGTCCTGACTTTC
CDR3: CASSSPLTGAGANVLTF

V: TRBV7-7
J: TRBJ2-5
D: TRBD2
size: .
DNA: TGTGCCAGCAGCCGCCAACTAGCGGGGGGGATGGAGACCCAGTACTTC
CDR3: CASSRQLAGGMETQYF

V: TRBV27
J: TRBJ2-1
D: TRBD1
size: few
DNA: TGTGCCAGCAGTTTCGGGGGACAGGCCTACAATGAGCAGTTCTTC
CDR3: CASSFGGQAYNEQFF

V: TRBV4-1
J: TRBJ2-5
D: .
size: .
DNA: TGCGCCAGCAGCCAAGATCTTGGAGGGGCGTACCAAGAGACCCAGTACTTC
CDR3: CASSQDLGGAYQETQYF

V: TRBV12-3/TRBV12-4
J: TRBJ1-2
D: .
size: few
DNA: TGTGCCAGCAGTTTAAACGGTCTGGGCCGCTACACCTTC
CDR3: CASSLNGLGRYTF